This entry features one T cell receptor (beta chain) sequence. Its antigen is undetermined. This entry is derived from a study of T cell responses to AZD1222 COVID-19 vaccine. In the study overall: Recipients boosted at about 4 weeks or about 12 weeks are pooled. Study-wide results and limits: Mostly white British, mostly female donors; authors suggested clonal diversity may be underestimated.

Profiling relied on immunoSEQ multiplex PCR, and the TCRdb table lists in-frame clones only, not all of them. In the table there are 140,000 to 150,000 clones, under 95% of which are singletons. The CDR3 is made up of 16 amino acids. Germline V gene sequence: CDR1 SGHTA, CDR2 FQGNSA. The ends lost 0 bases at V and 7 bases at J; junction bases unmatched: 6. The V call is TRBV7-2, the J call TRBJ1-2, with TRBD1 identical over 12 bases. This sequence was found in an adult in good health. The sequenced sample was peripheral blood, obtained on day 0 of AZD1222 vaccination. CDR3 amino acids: CASSLASGQGASGYTF. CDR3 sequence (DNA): TGTGCCAGCAGCTTAGCGTCGGGACAGGGGGCAAGTGGCTACACCTTC.